This T cell receptor (beta chain) was profiled in a study of OX40 agonist ivuxolimab in advanced cancers. Points from the study as a whole: At doses 0.1 to 3.0 mg/kg, CD4+ and CD8+ clones expanded. Expanded peripheral T cells had an undetermined antigen specificity.

Researchers took blood at baseline, on cycle 4 day 1, and on cycle 7 day 1. Germline CDR1 is MNHNS and CDR2 is SASEGT. The CDR3 extends over 13 amino acids. Comment on this clone: Its matching antigen is unknown. Sequence at one end of the junction differs from germline and may be a read error.

Only in-frame clones appear in the TCRdb table, and some are missing; sequencing was by immunoSEQ multiplex PCR. The sample lists 40,000 to 50,000 clones; just over 85% were seen once. The receptor was isolated from an adult with an advanced solid tumor such as melanoma, head and neck, liver or kidney cancer. The sequences come from CD4+ or CD8+ T cells sorted from blood, collected in a trial of the OX40 agonist ivuxolimab. The chain couples TRBV6-1 to TRBJ2-7, with TRBD1 identical over 10 bases. CDR3 protein: CASSSGTGAFRSW. In DNA form, the CDR3 reads TGTGCCAGCAGTTCCGGGACAGGGGCCTTTAGGTCTTGG.